Each of the 18 T cell receptor beta chains below was sequenced from the same sample in a study of blood T cells in healthy people across ages. Sample-barcoded 5' priming and a J-beta primer mix drove a second PCR of about 7 to 12 cycles. TCRdb re-analysed the 5' RACE reads in MiXCR, keeping a single row per CDR3 protein. The sample records around 1,000,000 distinct CDR3 sequences, approximately 25% being singletons. This same sample was also taken into another study, of T cells of mothers and their children.

The sequenced material came from blood. All receptors derive from a girl aged 2-15 years in good health.

This clonotype was seen only a few times. V usage is TRBV4-2 and J usage is TRBJ2-7; 13 bases map to TRBD2. The J call may be in error: the DNA end matches TRBJ2-1 better. This CDR3 comprises 16 residues. The germline V gene has CDR1 LGHNA and CDR2 YNFKEQ. CDR3 region: CASSQQLAGGYDEQFF. As DNA, the CDR3 is TGTGCCAGCAGCCAACAACTAGCGGGGGGGTACGATGAGCAGTTCTTC.

The rearrangement links TRBV20-1 to TRBJ2-1; no firm D call. The germline V gene has CDR1 DFQATT and CDR2 SNEGSKA (reference sequence). V lost 3 bases, J lost 5 bases, and 14 bases lay in between. The length of the CDR3 is 14 residues. In nucleotides, the CDR3 is TGCAGTGCTAGCCCACGTGGAGTTAACAATGAGCAGTTCTTC. This encodes CSASPRGVNNEQFF.

Only a few counts were recorded for this clonotype. This rearrangement joins TRBV19 to TRBJ1-1, with D perhaps TRBD1 (5 bases). This CDR3 has 15 residues. Trimming removed 6 bases at V and 6 bases at J, with 20 bases between. The germline V gene encodes CDR1 LNHDA and CDR2 SQIVND (reference sequence). CDR3 sequence reads: CASSHHSLRQSEAFF. The CDR3, as DNA: TGTGCCAGTAGCCACCATTCATTGCGACAGTCTGAAGCTTTCTTT.

This clonotype has a handful of counts. The CDR3 protein is CASSGMGQVTDTQYF. The CDR3 DNA reads as TGTGCCAGCAGCGGGATGGGACAGGTCACAGATACGCAGTATTTT. This chain connects TRBV7-3 to TRBJ2-3; 8 bases line up with TRBD1. The CDR3 has 15 residues. Unmatched junction bases numbered 6, after V lost 5 bases and J lost 2 bases. The germline V gene has CDR1 SGHTA and CDR2 FQGTGA. The full variable domain, with the rest looked up from reference TRBV7-3 and TRBJ2-3, is GAGVSQTPSNKVTEKGKYVELRCDPISGHTALYWYRQSLGQGPEFLIYFQGTGAADDSGLPNDRFFAVRPEGSVSTLKIQRTERGDSAVYLCASSGMGQVTDTQYFGPGTRLTVL.

The J gene is TRBJ2-1, the V gene TRBV10-3; D might be TRBD1 (5 bases). Trimming stripped 0 bases from V and 6 bases from J, with 15 bases between. Germline V gene lookup returns CDR1 ENHRY and CDR2 SYGVKD. This CDR3 comprises 16 residues. DNA for the CDR3: TGTGCCATCAGTGAGTCGAGATATGACAGAGTCAATGAGCAGTTCTTC. As protein: CAISESRYDRVNEQFF.

This clonotype has only a few counts. The rearrangement joins TRBV4-2 to TRBJ2-5; TRBD2 matches at 13 bases. The V and J ends lost 1 base and 1 base, in that order; junction bases with no gene match: 6. The CDR3 runs 18 residues. Germline assignment: CDR1 LGHNA and CDR2 YNFKEQ. The CDR3 nucleotides are TGTGCCAGCAGCCAAGTACCGACTAGCGGGGGGACCCAAGAGACCCAGTACTTC. Its protein is CASSQVPTSGGTQETQYF.

This clonotype was counted between two and nine times. The chain is built from TRBV29-1 and TRBJ2-7, with 7 bases aligning to TRBD1. Germline CDR1 is SQVTM and CDR2 is ANQGSEA. The J segment lost 3 bases and the V segment lost 7 bases, leaving 6 bases of the junction unmatched. The CDR3 covers 12 residues. Here the CDR3 reads CSAGGRSYEQYF. In DNA form, the CDR3 reads TGCAGCGCAGGGGGACGGAGCTACGAGCAGTACTTC.

V and J are TRBV19 and TRBJ2-4, with TRBD2 as a possible D gene (6 bases). Between the trimmed V and J ends, which lost 11 bases and 3 bases, there was a span of 17 bases. The CDR3 length is 14 residues. The germline CDR1 and CDR2 sequences are LNHDA and SQIVND (reference sequence). For the CDR3, the DNA is TGTGCCGGCGAGTTTCAGGGAGGCAAAAACATTCAGTACTTC. Translation: CAGEFQGGKNIQYF.

V usage is TRBV11-2 and J usage is TRBJ2-3, with 9 bases that match TRBD2. This CDR3 contains 15 residues. The J segment lost 3 bases and the V segment lost 5 bases, leaving 6 bases of the junction unmatched. CDR1 and CDR2 from the germline V gene are SGHAT and FQNNGV. CDR3 loop: CASSPSGMATDTQYF. In nucleotides, the CDR3 is TGTGCCAGCAGCCCTAGCGGGATGGCGACAGATACGCAGTATTTT. Supplemented by reference TRBV11-2 and TRBJ2-3, the full variable domain reads EAGVAQSPRYKIIEKRQSVAFWCNPISGHATLYWYQQILGQGPKLLIQFQNNGVVDDSQLPKDRFSAERLKGVDSTLKIQPAKLEDSAVYLCASSPSGMATDTQYFGPGTRLTVL.

Only a few counts were recorded for this clonotype. The V gene is TRBV7-2, the J gene TRBJ2-3; no clear D gene. This CDR3 is 16 amino acids long. Germline CDR1 reads SGHTA; CDR2 reads FQGNSA. V was pared by 3 bases and J by 0 bases, with 13 bases between. This CDR3 is CASSLDPYLSTDTQYF. Written as DNA, the CDR3 is TGTGCCAGCAGCTTGGATCCCTACCTTAGCACAGATACGCAGTATTTT.

The genes are TRBV13 and TRBJ2-5; TRBD1 matches 10 bases. The J call could be wrong; TRBJ2-1 is a better fit for the DNA end. In germline, CDR1 is PRHDT, CDR2 FYEKMQ (reference sequence). The CDR3 length is 13 residues. Here the CDR3 DNA reads TGTGCCATCCGGGACAGGGGTGGTATTGAGCAGTTCTTC. This encodes CAIRDRGGIEQFF.

V gene TRBV6-5 combines with J gene TRBJ1-1; D gene unclear. The CDR3 runs 13 residues. Deletions cut 5 bases from V and 5 bases from J, with 12 bases between. CDR1 and CDR2 (germline): MNHEY, SVGAGI. The CDR3, as DNA: TGTGCCAGCAGTCCCGGGTGGAGAACTGAAGCTTTCTTT. Translating gives CASSPGWRTEAFF.

This sequence joins TRBV29-1 and TRBJ1-2, with TRBD1 as a possible D gene (5 bases). Per germline, CDR1 SQVTM and CDR2 ANQGSEA. This CDR3 spans 12 amino acids. V was pared by 2 bases and J by 14 bases, with 18 bases between. For the CDR3, the DNA is TGCAGCGTTGAACCTGGGACGGAATTTTGGACCTTC. Its protein product is CSVEPGTEFWTF.

This chain joins TRBV4-3 and TRBJ1-2; no reliable D call. Germline CDR1 and CDR2: LGHNA and YSLEER. This CDR3 region has 15 residues. The germline V and J ends were trimmed by 0 bases and 5 bases, with 13 bases remaining between them. The CDR3 bases are TGCGCCAGCAGCCAAGATCGGCTGACTCTTTATGGCTACACCTTC. Amino acids: CASSQDRLTLYGYTF.

This clonotype has only a few counts. J is TRBJ2-1 and V is TRBV7-3, with TRBD2 matching over 10 bases. The tail of the sequence fits TRBJ2-7 better, so the J call may be wrong. The CDR3 sequence is 15 residues long. CDR1 is SGHTA and CDR2 is FQGTGA in the germline V gene. For the CDR3, the DNA is TGTGCCAGCAGCTCACAACTAGCGGGAAAACACGAGCAGTACTTC. It encodes CASSSQLAGKHEQYF.

The V call is TRBV27, the J call TRBJ2-7, with 12 bases lining up with TRBD2. There are 18 residues in the CDR3. V lost 5 bases to trimming and J lost 2 bases; unmatched junction nucleotides: 13. The germline V gene has CDR1 MNHEY and CDR2 SMNVEV (reference sequence). The CDR3 nucleotides are TGTGCCAGCAGTCCTTCCCTAGCGGGAGGGCCCAGCCCCTACGAGCAGTACTTC. Encoded protein: CASSPSLAGGPSPYEQYF.

This clonotype was counted a few times. A junction boundary mismatches the germline segment, possibly from a read error. J is TRBJ2-6 and V is TRBV7-9; 10 positions agree with TRBD1. There are 18 residues in the CDR3. Germline assignment: CDR1 SEHNR and CDR2 FQNEAQ (reference sequence). CDR3 nucleotides: TGCGCCAGCAGCTTGAAGACAGGGGGCGAATTCTGGGCCAACGTCCTGACTTTC. It encodes CASSLKTGGEFWANVLTF.

In its sample, this clonotype was seen a few times. The chain joins TRBV4-1 to TRBJ2-7; no clear D. The CDR3 length is 15 residues. Germline CDR1 is MGHRA and CDR2 is YSYEKL. The ends were cut back, 1 base at V and 2 bases at J, with 12 bases in the middle. DNA for the CDR3: TGCGCCAGCAGCCAAGTCCTCAGCGTTCCCTACGAGCAGTACTTC. Amino acid sequence: CASSQVLSVPYEQYF.